The clone carrying this TCR beta chain was seen repeatedly, ten times or more. V lost 1 base to trimming and J lost 4 bases; unmatched junction nucleotides: 3. This CDR3 comprises 17 residues. In TCRdb, the RT-PCR reads were re-called with MiXCR into one record per CDR3 protein. The table has more than 550,000 distinct CDR3 sequences, 14% seen once. The chain has TRBV12-3 or TRBV12-4 and TRBJ2-4, with TRBD2 matching over 14 bases. The receptor was isolated from a female donor in good health, serving as a healthy control. Sample: memory CD4+ T cells from blood. The CDR3: CASSLGRTSGGKNIQYF. The CDR3 DNA sequence: TGTGCCAGCAGTTTAGGAAGGACTAGCGGGGGGAAAAACATTCAGTACTTC.